Listed below are T cell receptor beta chains from one sample, sequenced in a study of OX40 agonist ivuxolimab in advanced cancers. Data came from immunoSEQ multiplex PCR; TCRdb stores just in-frame clones and leaves some out. The table shows roughly 82,000 clones, with over 80% occurring only once. This material consisted of CD4+ or CD8+ T cells sorted from blood, taken in a trial of the OX40 agonist ivuxolimab. All receptors derive from an adult with an advanced solid tumor such as melanoma, head and neck, liver or kidney cancer. Each CDR3 is given without its conserved first and last residue. Fields, in order: J gene, V gene, CDR3 protein.

>TRBJ2-3|TRBV7-9
ASSYSGGWADTQY
>TRBJ1-5|TRBV19
ASSIDRGSQPQH
>TRBJ1-5|TRBV6-1
ASSERLSGRQPQH
>TRBJ2-3|TRBV5-1
ASSRGTSTLTDTQY
>TRBJ1-2|TRBV11-2
ASSFQMPGTDYGYT
>TRBJ2-2|TRBV11-2
ASSQDRGFAGELF
>TRBJ1-3|TRBV19
ASRKSGTGSTSGNTIY
>TRBJ2-5|TRBV7-8
ASGAGEAIQETQY
>TRBJ2-7|TRBV6-5
ASSYSGGSGVRY
>TRBJ1-1|TRBV7-8
ASSLGGVGAEAF
>TRBJ1-2|TRBV29-1
SVSSGSYGYT
>TRBJ2-7|TRBV11-2
ASREGTGDYEQY
>TRBJ2-1|TRBV4-2
ASSQDYGGNEQF
>TRBJ2-2|TRBV19
ASSIVGTGLARELF
>TRBJ1-2|TRBV7-2
ASSPPDGYGYT
>TRBJ2-7|TRBV18
ASSLADSYEQY
>TRBJ2-1|TRBV6-1
ASSEPQGYNEQF
>TRBJ2-2|TRBV11-2
ASRTGTGLTGELF
>TRBJ2-2|TRBV19
ASRGGQYTGELF
>TRBJ2-1|TRBV2
ASSDPGQTIYNEQF
>TRBJ2-3|TRBV11-1
ASSRRTGGADTQY
>TRBJ1-3|TRBV30
AWTPPHEIGNTIY
>TRBJ1-2|TRBV19
ASSIGGQKVGYT
>TRBJ1-6|TRBV7-2
ASSVSGGVWNSPLH
>TRBJ1-5|TRBV15
ATSSLTGISWQPQH
>TRBJ2-7|TRBV7-6
ASSPQTGTQSYEQY
>TRBJ2-7|TRBV29-1
SVGVLDEQY
>TRBJ2-5|TRBV18
ASSPPSGRETQY
>TRBJ1-5|TRBV7-9
ASSLAPPDRGNQPQH
>TRBJ2-1|TRBV5-1
ASSLAPGLDLNEQF
>TRBJ1-3|TRBV7-2
ASSLASWNTIY
>TRBJ1-1|TRBV7-9
ASSKGGSTEAF
>TRBJ2-3|TRBV7-3
ASSSHPRLAGGPFTDTQY
>TRBJ2-7|TRBV7-2
ASSYQETYEQY
>TRBJ1-1|TRBV7-2
ASSARGGTEAF
>TRBJ2-1|TRBV6-6
ASSSLTSGGANEQF
>TRBJ2-3|TRBV5-1
ASSPTSDITDTQY
>TRBJ2-1|TRBV2
ASSERVARNEQF
>TRBJ2-2|TRBV4-3
ASSQDGPRTGGAGELF
>TRBJ1-5|TRBV29-1
SVEEREYGTQH
>TRBJ1-1|TRBV6-5
ASSYWGNTEAF
>TRBJ2-2|TRBV10-3
AISAGQGISGELF
>TRBJ2-3|TRBV29-1
SVKLAGGTDTQY
>TRBJ2-2|TRBV18
ASSPLDRGRGSTGELF
>TRBJ1-6|TRBV4-1
ASSQDQAGYNSPLH
>TRBJ2-7|TRBV7-2
ASSLRGQGGSYEQY
>TRBJ2-1|TRBV9
ASSVGQIYNEQF
>TRBJ1-2|TRBV27
ASSPRQGLTANYGYT
>TRBJ2-1|TRBV2
ASSEDRGQGKSEQF
>TRBJ1-4|TRBV7-8
ASSLGEGRLNEKLF
>TRBJ2-3|TRBV18
ASSPPETGGQY
>TRBJ2-3|TRBV18
ASSPRTGGTDTQY
>TRBJ2-3|TRBV7-2
ASSLGSVGGTDTQY
>TRBJ2-3|TRBV9
ASSVAATSGVEDTQY
>TRBJ2-3|TRBV9
ASSVGLAGAGEY